This TCR beta chain comes out of a study of blood T cell repertoires in COVID-19. Measured with immunoSEQ multiplex PCR; TCRdb has only the in-frame clones, and not every one. The table records 300,000 to 400,000 clones, 90% of them present only once. Trimming pared 4 bases from V and 1 base from J, leaving 7 bases between. Germline V gene sequence: CDR1 SQVTM, CDR2 ANQGSEA. This CDR3 has 12 amino acids. It was during active infection that Seattle patients were enrolled and then longitudinally followed. J is TRBJ2-5 and V is TRBV29-1; D is ambiguous. The sequence came from a woman in her thirties with COVID-19, enrolled during active disease. Specimen: peripheral blood. The CDR3 sequence: CSVGHFQETQYF. The CDR3 DNA is TGCAGCGTTGGCCACTTCCAAGAGACCCAGTACTTC.